Presented here are 12 T cell receptor beta chains from one specimen sequenced in a study of shared clonotypes between healthy human individuals. Method: immunoSEQ multiplex PCR; TCRdb's copy keeps in-frame clones and lacks some. The sample lists 950,000 to 1,100,000 clones, more than 65% occurring once. Sequencing was carried out using memory CD4+ T cells sorted from blood. Subset indicated: CD45RA-negative fraction. These TCRs come from a man between 18 and 35 years old in good health.

As concerns this clone: Within the sample, other DNA sequences also encode this same CDR3. The rearrangement links TRBV7-6 to TRBJ2-3; D possibly corresponds to TRBD1 (7 bases). The CDR3 is 16 residues long. The V end lost 1 base, the J end lost 3 bases, and 14 bases lay between the germline ends. Germline CDR1 is SGHVS and CDR2 is FNYEAQ. The CDR3 nucleotides read TGTGCCAGCAGCTTAGACCAGGGGGGCAAGACAGATACGCAGTATTTT. Translation: CASSLDQGGKTDTQYF.

The J gene is TRBJ2-3, the V gene TRBV18; 10 bases fit TRBD2. V shed 5 bases, J shed 1 base, and the junction held 3 bases outside the gene matches. This CDR3 has 15 amino acids. Germline CDR1 KGHSH, CDR2 LQKENI. The CDR3 bases are TGTGCCAGCTCAAGTAGCGGGGGGCGCACAGATACGCAGTATTTT. Its protein is CASSSSGGRTDTQYF.

This clone was observed a handful of times. The genes are TRBV18 and TRBJ2-2; D possibly corresponds to TRBD1 (6 bases). The length of the CDR3 is 14 residues. In germline, CDR1 is KGHSH, CDR2 LQKENI. The V and J ends lost 8 bases and 3 bases respectively, with 13 bases between them. The CDR3 spells CASPKQGHTGELFF. The CDR3 DNA follows: TGTGCCAGCCCAAAACAGGGCCACACCGGGGAGCTGTTTTTT.

This clone is a singleton in its sample. Other DNA sequences in this sample translate to the same CDR3. The chain is built from TRBV5-1 and TRBJ2-3; D unclear. CDR3 length equals 12 residues. Per germline, CDR1 SGHRS and CDR2 YFSETQ. V lost 1 base and J lost 4, with 4 bases in between. The CDR3 loop is CASSLTPDTQYF. For the CDR3, the DNA is TGCGCCAGCAGCTTGACGCCAGATACGCAGTATTTT.

The rearrangement joins TRBV5-1 to TRBJ1-1; D unclear. Germline V gene sequence: CDR1 SGHRS, CDR2 YFSETQ. Trimming removed 1 base at V and 1 base at J, with 8 bases between. The CDR3 contains 14 residues. CDR3 protein: CASSLSPANTEAFF. The CDR3 nucleotides read TGCGCCAGCAGCTTGTCCCCGGCGAACACTGAAGCTTTCTTT.

This chain joins TRBV4-1 and TRBJ2-5, with unresolved D. In germline, CDR1 is MGHRA, CDR2 YSYEKL. The ends were cut back, 1 base at V and 3 bases at J, with 6 bases in the middle. The CDR3 length is 13 residues. This CDR3 is CASSQVLKETQYF. The CDR3 region has the DNA TGCGCCAGCAGCCAAGTCTTGAAAGAGACCCAGTACTTC.

V usage is TRBV5-4 and J usage is TRBJ2-5; 9 bases map to TRBD1. Germline values: CDR1 SGHNT, CDR2 YYREEE (reference sequence). The trim removed 6 bases at V and 2 bases at J, leaving 5 bases unmatched. The CDR3 spans 14 residues. The CDR3, as DNA: TGTGCCAGCACCCCGGGACAGGGACAAGAGACCCAGTACTTC. It encodes CASTPGQGQETQYF.

The chain recombines TRBV5-8 with TRBJ2-5, with 11 bases lining up with TRBD2. Germline V gene lookup returns CDR1 SGHTS and CDR2 YDEGEE. The CDR3 is 17 residues long. V gave up 2 bases and J gave up 5 bases; unmatched junction bases: 11. CDR3 protein: CASSFNLAGGPRETQYF. CDR3 sequence (DNA): TGTGCCAGCAGCTTTAATCTAGCGGGAGGACCTCGGGAGACCCAGTACTTC.

This rearrangement joins TRBV12-5 to TRBJ2-3, with D uncertain. CDR3 length: 13 amino acids. Germline V gives CDR1 LGHNT, CDR2 FRNRAP. The V and J ends lost 1 base and 5 bases respectively, with 7 bases between them. The CDR3 here is CASGLAGIDTQYF. The CDR3 nucleotides read TGTGCTAGTGGTTTGGCCGGTATAGATACGCAGTATTTT.

A few counts support this clone. The chain employs TRBV19 and TRBJ2-7; 7 bases fit TRBD2. The CDR3 contains 14 residues. V was pared by 3 bases and J by 1 base, with 3 bases of the junction left unmatched. The germline gives CDR1 LNHDA, CDR2 SQIVND (reference sequence). The CDR3 sequence: CASSIGTMSYEQYF. CDR3 nucleotide sequence: TGTGCCAGTAGTATCGGGACTATGTCCTACGAGCAGTACTTC.

This clone was counted only a few times. The rearrangement links TRBV19 to TRBJ1-3; 9 bases align to TRBD1. The CDR3 sequence is 15 residues long. CDR1 and CDR2 (germline): LNHDA, SQIVND (reference sequence). Germline trimming cut 7 bases from V and 1 base from J; bases unmatched to any gene: 5. The CDR3 DNA follows: TGTGCCAGTAACTCCGGACAGGGGTCTGGAAACACCATATATTTT. It encodes CASNSGQGSGNTIYF.

CDR3 protein: CASSPRDGSYEQYF. As DNA, the CDR3 is TGCGCCAGCAGCCCAAGGGACGGCTCCTACGAGCAGTACTTC. The V call is TRBV5-1, the J call TRBJ2-7; D possibly uses TRBD1 or TRBD2 (5 bases each). The CDR3 spans 14 residues. V was shortened by 4 bases and J by 0 bases, with 11 bases between the two germline ends. Germline loops: CDR1 SGHRS, CDR2 YFSETQ.